The sequence of this TCR beta chain was determined in a study of response to subunit inactivated influenza vaccine. The study's findings and limits: The authors suggested that every seasonal influenza vaccination recruits few new T cells.

V shed 4 bases and J 9 bases; nucleotides not matched to a gene: 8. Germline V gene lookup returns CDR1 SGHRS and CDR2 YFSETQ. The CDR3 is 15 amino acids. Concerning this clonotype: Its specificity is not known.

TCRdb ran MiXCR on the RT-PCR reads and lists one entry per CDR3 protein. This repertoire shows 800,000 to 1,000,000 distinct CDR3 sequences, approximately 22% found once; its top ten account for 10% to 13%. This clonotype originated in a man aged 45-65 years who received an inactivated influenza vaccine. The specimen was PBMCs from blood, collected 5 to 6 days after vaccination. The chain joins TRBV5-1 to TRBJ2-1; 12 bases line up with TRBD2. CDR3 loop: CASSVPSGGATEQFF. CDR3 DNA sequence: TGCGCCAGCAGCGTCCCTAGCGGGGGGGCGACTGAGCAGTTCTTC.